Presented here are 4 T cell receptor beta chains from one specimen sequenced in a study of response to subunit inactivated influenza vaccine. MiXCR, run by TCRdb on the RT-PCR reads, gives a single entry per CDR3 protein. The data hold 700,000 to 900,000 distinct CDR3 sequences, with 21% observed a single time. Specimen: PBMCs from blood, collected about 5 days after vaccination. The receptors were gathered from a man in his fifties or sixties who received an inactivated influenza vaccine.

The sample holds a few counts of this clonotype. The gene calls are TRBV24-1 and TRBJ1-2; a possible D gene is TRBD1 (5 bases). This CDR3 has 13 amino acids. V was pared by 9 bases and J by 5 bases, with 15 bases between. The germline gives CDR1 KGHDR, CDR2 SFDVKD. The CDR3 nucleotides read TGTGCCACCGGGGAAACTGGGGGGTATGGCTACACCTTC. Amino acids: CATGETGGYGYTF.

In its sample, this clonotype was seen a few times. DNA of the CDR3: TGTGCCAGCTCACCCAAAAGCACAGATACGCAGTATTTT. This gives the protein CASSPKSTDTQYF. The chain recombines TRBV18 with TRBJ2-3; D is uncertain. Germline assignment: CDR1 KGHSH and CDR2 LQKENI. Trimming took 3 bases from V and 0 from J, leaving 4 bases between them. The CDR3 is 13 residues long.

The V gene is TRBV6-5, the J gene TRBJ2-2; D gene unclear. This CDR3 is 14 amino acids long. The V end was cut by 1 base, the J end by 4 bases, with 7 bases between. From germline, CDR1 is MNHEY and CDR2 SVGAGI. This CDR3 reads CASSYWETTGELFF. The CDR3 DNA reads TGTGCCAGCAGTTACTGGGAAACCACCGGGGAGCTGTTTTTT.

This clonotype showed up just a few times. In DNA form, the CDR3 reads TGCAGCGTACAGGGTACTTACAATCAGCCCCAGCATTTT. Translated: CSVQGTYNQPQHF. The chain couples TRBV29-1 to TRBJ1-5, with D possibly TRBD1 on 6 matching bases. The CDR3 consists of 13 residues. V dropped 6 bases and J dropped 3 bases, with 12 bases sitting between them. The germline CDR1 and CDR2 sequences are SQVTM and ANQGSEA.